This TCR beta chain is drawn from a study of patients and donors after allogeneic stem cell transplantation. This clonotype turned up a few times. TCRdb re-analysed the RT-PCR reads in MiXCR, keeping a single row per CDR3 protein. The sample contains about a million distinct CDR3 sequences, over 15% of which appear only once. This CDR3 contains 18 residues. The J segment lost 3 bases and the V segment lost 3 bases, leaving 15 bases of the junction unmatched. Germline CDR1 and CDR2: DFQATT and SNEGSKA (reference sequence). V gene TRBV20-1 combines with J gene TRBJ2-1, with TRBD2 identical over 9 bases. The sequenced sample consisted of blood, either unsorted or a sorted T cell fraction (not recorded which). The receptor's source is a human donor who was either an allogeneic HSCT recipient or a stem cell or donor lymphocyte infusion donor (not recorded which). It is not recorded whose cells these are; they may come from a transplant donor. The CDR3: CSASGVGERGDLYNEQFF. The CDR3 bases are TGCAGTGCTAGCGGTGTGGGGGAGCGGGGGGACCTCTACAATGAGCAGTTCTTC.